There are many counts of the clone carrying this T cell receptor beta chain. Its antigen is as yet unknown. This record belongs to a study of T cells in Graves' hyperthyroidism and ophthalmopathy. Whole-study results and caveats: Most clonotypes that expanded in the thyroid above 0.001 also showed up in blood. Ophthalmopathy prediction by the model preceded onset by a median approximately six months.

Amplified regions were TCR beta CDR3 sequences from RNA transcripts. Using the HTBI primer set, a first-round RT-PCR was run on the TCR CDR3. One entry per CDR3 protein results from TCRdb running MiXCR on the multiplex PCR reads. The sample lists roughly 840,000 distinct CDR3 sequences; over 35% were seen once. Trimming took off 7 bases at V and 1 base at J, with 7 bases between the two ends. The CDR3 runs 13 residues. CDR1 and CDR2 from the germline V gene are MGHDK and SYGVNS. The V and J genes are TRBV25-1 and TRBJ1-4; D is undetermined. Source material: blood. The receptor was isolated from a man younger than 35 with Graves' hyperthyroidism. CDR3 DNA: TGTGCCAGCAATGGGAGAACTAATGAAAAACTGTTTTTT. It translates to CASNGRTNEKLFF.